This T cell receptor (beta chain) was found in a study of cytomegalovirus exposure and HLA in healthy donors. J was trimmed by 6 bases and V by 4 bases; bases with no gene match: 7. The V gene's germline CDR1 is SEHNR and CDR2 FQNEAQ (reference sequence). The CDR3 is 15 amino acids. The study ran its PCR with 60 Vbeta and 13 Jbeta primers. TCRdb's table, derived via immunoSEQ multiplex PCR, lists solely in-frame clones and lacks some. Counted here are approximately 65,000 clones, 65% to 80% occurring once; the ten biggest clones make up under 20%. This receptor was obtained from a man aged 40-50 years in good health and CMV-seropositive. Sequenced sample: PBMCs. The chain couples TRBV7-9 to TRBJ2-2, with 8 bases identical to TRBD2. The CDR3 sequence: CASSSGLVVAGELFF. CDR3 sequence (DNA): TGTGCCAGCAGCTCGGGACTAGTAGTCGCCGGGGAGCTGTTTTTT.